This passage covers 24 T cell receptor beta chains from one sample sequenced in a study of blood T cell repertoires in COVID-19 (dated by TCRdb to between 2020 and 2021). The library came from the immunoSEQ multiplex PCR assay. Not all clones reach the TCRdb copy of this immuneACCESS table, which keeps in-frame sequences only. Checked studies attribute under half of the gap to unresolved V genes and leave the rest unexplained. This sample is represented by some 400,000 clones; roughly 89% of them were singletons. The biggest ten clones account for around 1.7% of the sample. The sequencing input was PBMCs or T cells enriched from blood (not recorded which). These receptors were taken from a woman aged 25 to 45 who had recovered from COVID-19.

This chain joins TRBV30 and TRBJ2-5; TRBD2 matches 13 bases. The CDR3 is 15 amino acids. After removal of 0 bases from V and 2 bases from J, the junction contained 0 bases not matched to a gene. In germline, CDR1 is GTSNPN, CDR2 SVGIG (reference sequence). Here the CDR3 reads CAWSVLAGGQETQYF. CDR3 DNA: TGTGCCTGGAGTGTACTAGCGGGGGGGCAAGAGACCCAGTACTTC.

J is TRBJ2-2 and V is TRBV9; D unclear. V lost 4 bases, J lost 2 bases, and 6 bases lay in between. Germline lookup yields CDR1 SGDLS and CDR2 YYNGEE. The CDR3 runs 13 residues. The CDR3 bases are TGTGCCAGCAGCCCCTACAACACCGGGGAGCTGTTTTTT. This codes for CASSPYNTGELFF.

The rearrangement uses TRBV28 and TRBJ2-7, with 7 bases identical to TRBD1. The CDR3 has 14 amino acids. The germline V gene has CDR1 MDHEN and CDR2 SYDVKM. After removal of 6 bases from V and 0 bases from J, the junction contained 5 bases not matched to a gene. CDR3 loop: CASRRQGDSYEQYF. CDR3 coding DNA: TGTGCCAGCAGAAGACAGGGCGACTCCTACGAGCAGTACTTC.

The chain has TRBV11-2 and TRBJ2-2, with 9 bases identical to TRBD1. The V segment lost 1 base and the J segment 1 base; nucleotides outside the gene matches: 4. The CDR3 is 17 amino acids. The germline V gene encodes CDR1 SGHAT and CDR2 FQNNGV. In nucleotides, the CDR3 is TGTGCCAGCAGCTTAGCTCTGGGACAGGGGAACACCGGGGAGCTGTTTTTT. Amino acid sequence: CASSLALGQGNTGELFF.

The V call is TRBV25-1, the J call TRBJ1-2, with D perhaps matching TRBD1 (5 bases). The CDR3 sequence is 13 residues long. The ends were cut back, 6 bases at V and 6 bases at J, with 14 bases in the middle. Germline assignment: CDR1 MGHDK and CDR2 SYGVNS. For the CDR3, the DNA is TGTGCCAGCAGCATCGACAGAGTTCATGGCTACACCTTC. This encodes CASSIDRVHGYTF.

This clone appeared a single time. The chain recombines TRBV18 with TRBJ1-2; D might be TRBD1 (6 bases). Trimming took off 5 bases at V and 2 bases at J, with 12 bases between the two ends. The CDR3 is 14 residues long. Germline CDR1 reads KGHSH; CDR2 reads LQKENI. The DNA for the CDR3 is TGTGCCAGCTCAGTCGCCGGACAGAACTATGGCTACACCTTC. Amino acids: CASSVAGQNYGYTF. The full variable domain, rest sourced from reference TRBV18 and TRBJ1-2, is NAGVMQNPRHLVRRRGQEARLRCSPMKGHSHVYWYRQLPEEGLKFMVYLQKENIIDESGMPKERFSAEFPKEGPSILRIQQVVRGDSAAYFCASSVAGQNYGYTFGSGTRLTVV.

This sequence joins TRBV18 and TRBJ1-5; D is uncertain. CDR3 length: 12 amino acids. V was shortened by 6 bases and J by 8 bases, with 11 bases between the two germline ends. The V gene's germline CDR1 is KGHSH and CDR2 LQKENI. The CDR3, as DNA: TGTGCCAGCTCTCTCCAGGAGGAGCCCCAGCATTTT. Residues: CASSLQEEPQHF. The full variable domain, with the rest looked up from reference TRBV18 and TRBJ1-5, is NAGVMQNPRHLVRRRGQEARLRCSPMKGHSHVYWYRQLPEEGLKFMVYLQKENIIDESGMPKERFSAEFPKEGPSILRIQQVVRGDSAAYFCASSLQEEPQHFGDGTRLSIL.

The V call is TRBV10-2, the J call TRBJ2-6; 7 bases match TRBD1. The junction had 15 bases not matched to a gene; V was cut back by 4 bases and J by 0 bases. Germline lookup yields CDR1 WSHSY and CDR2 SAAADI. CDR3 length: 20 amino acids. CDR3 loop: CASSARFYRGSLSGANVLTF. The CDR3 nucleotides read TGCGCCAGCAGTGCAAGATTTTACAGGGGCTCCCTCTCTGGGGCCAACGTCCTGACTTTC.

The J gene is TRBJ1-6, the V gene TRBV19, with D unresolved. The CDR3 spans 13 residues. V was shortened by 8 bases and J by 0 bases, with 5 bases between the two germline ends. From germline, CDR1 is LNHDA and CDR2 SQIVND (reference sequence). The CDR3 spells CASLSSYNSPLHF. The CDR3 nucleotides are TGTGCCAGTTTGAGCTCCTATAATTCACCCCTCCACTTT.

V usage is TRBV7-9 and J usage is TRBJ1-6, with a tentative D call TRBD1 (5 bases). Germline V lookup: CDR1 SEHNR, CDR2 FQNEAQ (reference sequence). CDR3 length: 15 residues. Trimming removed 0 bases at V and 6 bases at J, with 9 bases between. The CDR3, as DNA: TGTGCCAGCAGCTTAGCGGGGGGGAGTAATTCACCCCTCCACTTT. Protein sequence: CASSLAGGSNSPLHF.

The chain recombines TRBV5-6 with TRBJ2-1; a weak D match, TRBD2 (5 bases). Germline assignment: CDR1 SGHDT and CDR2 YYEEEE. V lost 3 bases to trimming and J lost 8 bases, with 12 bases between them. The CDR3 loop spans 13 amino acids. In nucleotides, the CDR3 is TGTGCCAGCAGCTCTTGGACTTGGGATGAGCAGTTCTTC. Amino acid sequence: CASSSWTWDEQFF.

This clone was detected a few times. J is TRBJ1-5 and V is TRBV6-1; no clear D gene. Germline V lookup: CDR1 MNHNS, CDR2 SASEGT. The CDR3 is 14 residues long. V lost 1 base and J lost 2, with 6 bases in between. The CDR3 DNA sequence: TGTGCCAGCAGTGAAGTAGTTGGCAATCAGCCCCAGCATTTT. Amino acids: CASSEVVGNQPQHF.

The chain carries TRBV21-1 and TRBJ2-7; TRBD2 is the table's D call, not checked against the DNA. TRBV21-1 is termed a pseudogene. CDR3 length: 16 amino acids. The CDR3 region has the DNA TGTGCCAGCAGCTGCCCCAAGGACTTTCATACGTACGAGCAGTACTTC. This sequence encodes CASSCPKDFHTYEQYF.

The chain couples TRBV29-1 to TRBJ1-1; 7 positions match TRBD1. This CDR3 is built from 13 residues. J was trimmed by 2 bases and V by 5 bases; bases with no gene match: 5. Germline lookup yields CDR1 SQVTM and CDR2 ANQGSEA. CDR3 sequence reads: CSVRQGLNTEAFF. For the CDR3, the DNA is TGCAGCGTTAGACAGGGTTTAAACACTGAAGCTTTCTTT.

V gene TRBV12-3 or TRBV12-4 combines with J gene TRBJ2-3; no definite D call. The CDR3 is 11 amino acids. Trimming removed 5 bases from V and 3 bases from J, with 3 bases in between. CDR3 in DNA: TGTGCCAGCAGTCGTACAGATACGCAGTATTTT. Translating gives CASSRTDTQYF.

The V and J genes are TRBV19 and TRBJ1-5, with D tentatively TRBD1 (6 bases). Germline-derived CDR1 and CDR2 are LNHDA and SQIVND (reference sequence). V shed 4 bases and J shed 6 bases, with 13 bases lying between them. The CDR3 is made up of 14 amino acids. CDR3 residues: CASSTQGWGQPQHF. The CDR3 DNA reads TGTGCCAGTAGTACACAGGGTTGGGGTCAGCCCCAGCATTTT.

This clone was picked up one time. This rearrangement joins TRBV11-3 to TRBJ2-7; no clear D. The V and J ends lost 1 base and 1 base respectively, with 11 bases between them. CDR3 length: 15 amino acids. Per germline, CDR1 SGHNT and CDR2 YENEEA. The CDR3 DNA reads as TGTGCCAGCAGCTTAGGCGGTGCGGAGTCCTACGAGCAGTACTTC. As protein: CASSLGGAESYEQYF.

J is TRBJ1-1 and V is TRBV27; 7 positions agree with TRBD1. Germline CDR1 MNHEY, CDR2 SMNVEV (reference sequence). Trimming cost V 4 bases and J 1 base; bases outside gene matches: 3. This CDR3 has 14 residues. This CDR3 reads CASSSYRGNTEAFF. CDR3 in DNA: TGTGCCAGCAGTTCGTACAGGGGGAACACTGAAGCTTTCTTT.

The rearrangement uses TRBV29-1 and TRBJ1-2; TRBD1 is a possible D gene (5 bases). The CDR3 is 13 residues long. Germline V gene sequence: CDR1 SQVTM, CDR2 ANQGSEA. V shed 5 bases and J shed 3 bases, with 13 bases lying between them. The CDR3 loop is CSVSIRVDYGYTF. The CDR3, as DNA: TGCAGCGTTTCCATCAGGGTCGACTATGGCTACACCTTC. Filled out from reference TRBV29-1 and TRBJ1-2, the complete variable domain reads SAVISQKPSRDICQRGTSLTIQCQVDSQVTMMFWYRQQPGQSLTLIATANQGSEATYESGFVIDKFPISRPNLTFSTLTVSNMSPEDSSIYLCSVSIRVDYGYTFGSGTRLTVV.

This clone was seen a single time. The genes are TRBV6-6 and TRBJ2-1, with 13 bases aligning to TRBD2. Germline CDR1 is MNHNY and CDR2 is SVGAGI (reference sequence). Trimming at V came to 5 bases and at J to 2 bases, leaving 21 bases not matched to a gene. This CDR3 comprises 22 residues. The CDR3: CASSLRGQGWGTSGIPYNEQFF. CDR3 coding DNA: TGTGCCAGCAGTCTCCGGGGACAGGGGTGGGGGACTAGCGGGATTCCCTACAATGAGCAGTTCTTC.

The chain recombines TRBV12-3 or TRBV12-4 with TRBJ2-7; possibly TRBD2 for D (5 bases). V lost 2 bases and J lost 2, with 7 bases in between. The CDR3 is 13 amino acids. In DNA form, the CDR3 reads TGTGCCAGCAGTTTAAGGGAGACCTACGAGCAGTACTTC. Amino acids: CASSLRETYEQYF.

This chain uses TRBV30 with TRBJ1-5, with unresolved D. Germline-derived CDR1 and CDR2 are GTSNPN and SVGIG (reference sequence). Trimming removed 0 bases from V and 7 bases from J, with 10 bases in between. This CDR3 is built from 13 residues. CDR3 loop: CAWSVLPEQPQHF. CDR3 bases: TGTGCCTGGAGTGTACTACCCGAGCAGCCCCAGCATTTT. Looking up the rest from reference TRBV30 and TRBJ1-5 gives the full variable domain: SQTIHQWPATLVQPVGSPLSLECTVEGTSNPNLYWYRQAAGRGLQLLFYSVGIGQISSEVPQNLSASRPQDRQFILSSKKLLLSDSGFYLCAWSVLPEQPQHFGDGTRLSIL.

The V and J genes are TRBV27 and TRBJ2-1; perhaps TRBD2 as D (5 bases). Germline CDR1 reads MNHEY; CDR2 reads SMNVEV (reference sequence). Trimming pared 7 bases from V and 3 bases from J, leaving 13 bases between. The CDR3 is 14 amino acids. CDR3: CASTPGIDYNEQFF. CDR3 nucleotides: TGTGCCAGCACCCCGGGGATAGACTACAATGAGCAGTTCTTC.

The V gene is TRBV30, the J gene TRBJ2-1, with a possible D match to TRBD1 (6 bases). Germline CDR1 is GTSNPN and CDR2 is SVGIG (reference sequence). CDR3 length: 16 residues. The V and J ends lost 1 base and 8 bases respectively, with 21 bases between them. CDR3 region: CAWSGTEGFLRDEQFF. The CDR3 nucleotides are TGTGCCTGGAGTGGGACAGAGGGGTTTCTCAGGGATGAGCAGTTCTTC. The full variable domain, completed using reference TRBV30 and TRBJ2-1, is SQTIHQWPATLVQPVGSPLSLECTVEGTSNPNLYWYRQAAGRGLQLLFYSVGIGQISSEVPQNLSASRPQDRQFILSSKKLLLSDSGFYLCAWSGTEGFLRDEQFFGPGTRLTVL.